A single sample is the source of the 27 T cell receptor beta chains below, sequenced in a study of tumor-infiltrating lymphocytes in primary liver carcinoma. The template, 500 ng total RNA, yielded TCR beta cDNA made with a constant-region primer. The TCR beta library was amplified through three nested multiplex PCR rounds in a modified ARM-PCR procedure. TRBV1-TRBV30 forward primers and a C-beta reverse primer were used in the first two PCR rounds, which each ran for approximately 11 cycles. TCRdb passed the multiplex PCR reads through MiXCR, listing each CDR3 protein once. Among about 74,000 distinct CDR3 sequences listed, about 72% were seen once. For each extraction, RNA and DNA were obtained together from roughly 20-30 mg of unsorted bulk tissue. The specimen was liver tumor tissue from sampling region 4. Subset meaning: tumor region T4, right-lateral pole. The receptors derive from a man aged 35 to 55 with primary liver carcinoma and hepatitis B virus infection.

About this clonotype: A junction end diverges from the germline sequence, so it may reflect a read error. The chain employs TRBV6-6 and TRBJ2-3; D possibly corresponds to TRBD1 (5 bases). This CDR3 comprises 17 residues. The germline gives CDR1 MNHNY, CDR2 SVGAGI (reference sequence). DNA of the CDR3: TGTGCCAGCAGTTACGTCTGGGTCAGTGGGCTGACAGATACGCAATATTTT. Encoded protein: CASSYVWVSGLTDTQYF.

The chain joins TRBV6-1 to TRBJ1-6; D not certain. Germline CDR1 MNHNS, CDR2 SASEGT. CDR3 length: 16 amino acids. The germline V and J ends were trimmed by 4 bases and 14 bases, with 24 bases remaining between them. The CDR3 DNA follows: TGTGCCAGCAGTGTTAGGGCGTGGCAGGTCGTCTTGGCCCTCCACTTT. Translating gives CASSVRAWQVVLALHF.

This clonotype showed up many times. The chain employs TRBV12-3 or TRBV12-4 and TRBJ1-5; no reliable D call. V lost 1 base, J lost 6 bases, and 7 bases lay in between. The CDR3 loop spans 13 amino acids. DNA of the CDR3: TGTGCCAGCAGTTTAGGGGGTGGTCAGCCCCAGCATTTT. Translating it yields CASSLGGGQPQHF.

By share, this clonotype counts as medium-sized. This chain's CDR3 is CASSSPGQGTYEQYF. The DNA for the CDR3 is TGTGCCAGCAGTTCACCGGGACAGGGGACCTACGAGCAGTACTTC. V gene TRBV11-2 combines with J gene TRBJ2-7, with 10 positions matching TRBD1. The trim removed 6 bases at V and 2 bases at J, leaving 7 bases unmatched. Germline V lookup: CDR1 SGHAT, CDR2 FQNNGV. This CDR3 is 15 amino acids long.

There are many counts of this clonotype. J is TRBJ2-1 and V is TRBV6-5; 15 bases are shared with TRBD2. Germline CDR1 is MNHEY and CDR2 is SVGAGI. Trimming at V came to 2 bases and at J to 7 bases, leaving 3 bases not matched to a gene. This CDR3 has 16 amino acids. The CDR3 DNA follows: TGTGCCAGCAGTTACACGGGACTAGCGGGGGGTAATGAGCAGTTCTTC. This encodes CASSYTGLAGGNEQFF.

Remarks on this clonotype: This likely comes from a read error, as the CDR3 has no conserved phenylalanine or tryptophan at its end. The chain couples TRBV6-6 to TRBJ2-7; D tentatively fits TRBD1 or TRBD2 (5 bases each). CDR3 size: 15 residues. The V end lost 10 bases, the J end lost 2 bases, and 21 bases lay between the germline ends. The germline CDR1 and CDR2 sequences are MNHNY and SVGAGI (reference sequence). The CDR3 region has the DNA TGTGCCAACACCCAAATGGGGGTATCTCCCTACGAGCAGTACATC. Protein: CANTQMGVSPYEQYI.

In the case of this clonotype: Likely a read error: the CDR3 ends without its conserved phenylalanine or tryptophan. The V call is TRBV11-2, the J call TRBJ2-1; D is unclear. The CDR3 spans 13 residues. V was cut by 7 bases and J by 8 bases, with 15 bases left in between. Germline lookup yields CDR1 SGHAT and CDR2 FQNNGV. CDR3 protein: CASKPRGRDEQFL. CDR3 sequence (DNA): TGTGCCAGCAAACCCAGAGGTCGCGATGAGCAGTTCTTA.

Notes on this clonotype: A much larger clone differs by one base, so this may be a read error. The rearrangement joins TRBV7-9 to TRBJ1-2, with unresolved D. Germline V gene data show CDR1 as SEHNR and CDR2 as FQNEAQ (reference sequence). The CDR3 totals 13 residues. The V and J ends lost 1 base and 6 bases respectively, with 9 bases between them. The CDR3 loop reads CASSLDVAHGYTF. The CDR3 DNA reads as TGTGCCAGCAGCTTAGATGTGGCCCATGGCTACACCTTC.

This sequence joins TRBV7-9 and TRBJ2-5; weak D call: TRBD2 (6 bases). The CDR3 extends over 14 amino acids. The germline gives CDR1 SEHNR, CDR2 FQNEAQ (reference sequence). The V gene lost 1 base and the J gene lost 5 bases, with 11 bases spanning the gap. In DNA form, the CDR3 reads TGTGCCAGCAGCTTAGGACTAGTTATCGAGACCCAGTACTTC. It yields the protein CASSLGLVIETQYF.

Details on this clonotype: Lacking the conserved final phenylalanine or tryptophan, this CDR3 likely reflects a read error. The rearrangement joins TRBV12-3 or TRBV12-4 to TRBJ1-1; D might be TRBD1 (5 bases). This CDR3 contains 12 residues. This CDR3 is CTSSAGSTEAFS. The CDR3 DNA reads as TGTACCAGCAGCGCAGGGAGCACTGAAGCTTTCTCT.

In the case of this clonotype: One end of the junction does not line up with germline, which may come from a read error. This CDR3 is CASSGGSRAGRSDTQYF. CDR3 bases: TGCGCCAGCAGTGGGGGTTCGCGAGCGGGAAGGTCAGATACGCAGTATTTT. The chain recombines TRBV28 with TRBJ2-3; 7 nucleotides align to TRBD2. The CDR3 contains 17 residues. Germline V gene sequence: CDR1 MDHEN, CDR2 SYDVKM.

For this clonotype: The junction differs from germline at one of its ends, possibly a read error. The chain is built from TRBV29-1 and TRBJ1-2; no reliable D call. CDR1 and CDR2 from the germline V gene are SQVTM and ANQGSEA. The CDR3 is made up of 13 amino acids. Written as DNA, the CDR3 is TGCAGCATTGTTCGGGATGAACCCTATGGCTACAACTTC. Protein sequence: CSIVRDEPYGYNF.

Of note for this clonotype: This may be a read error, as it is one base from a much larger clone. The chain carries TRBV28 and TRBJ2-2; D ambiguous. The germline V gene has CDR1 MDHEN and CDR2 SYDVKM. The CDR3 runs to 14 residues. The CDR3 DNA follows: TGTGCCAGTACGGACCCACGGAACACCGAGGAGCTGTTTTTT. Translation gives CASTDPRNTEELFF. Combining the CDR3 with reference TRBV28 and TRBJ2-2 gives the whole variable domain DVKVTQSSRYLVKRTGEKVFLECVQDMDHENMFWYRQDPGLGLRLIYFSYDVKMKEKGDIPEGYSVSREKKERFSLILESASTNQTSMYLCASTDPRNTEELFFGEGSRLTVL.

The gene calls are TRBV3-1 and TRBJ2-1, with D uncertain. Germline V lookup: CDR1 LGHDT, CDR2 YNNKEL (reference sequence). The CDR3 contains 16 residues. Trimming cost V 0 bases and J 7 bases, with 16 bases left between them. Here the CDR3 reads CASSQDSMIVANEQFF. CDR3 coding DNA: TGTGCCAGCAGCCAAGATAGTATGATAGTCGCTAATGAGCAGTTCTTC.

A remark on this clonotype: One end of the junction does not line up with germline, which may come from a read error. The chain uses TRBV6-6 and TRBJ1-2; TRBD1 aligns across 7 bases. Germline V gene lookup returns CDR1 MNHNY and CDR2 SVGAGI (reference sequence). This CDR3 region has 14 residues. CDR3 DNA sequence: TGTGTCAGCAATTCAGAAGGGGGCGGGAATGGCTACACCTTC. As protein: CVSNSEGGGNGYTF.

This clonotype was counted at least ten times. The chain couples TRBV30 to TRBJ2-3; D is ambiguous. Trimming removed 0 bases at V and 2 bases at J, with 6 bases between. The CDR3 has 13 amino acids. CDR1 is GTSNPN and CDR2 is SVGIG in the germline V gene (reference sequence). CDR3 coding DNA: TGTGCCTGGAGTGTTTTAGCCACAGATACGCAGTATTTT. Translated: CAWSVLATDTQYF.

This clonotype has ten or more counts. V is TRBV6-5 and J is TRBJ2-7, with D perhaps TRBD1 (6 bases). Germline V CDR1 and CDR2: MNHEY, SVGAGI. There are 12 residues in the CDR3. Trimming left V 7 bases short and J 2 bases short, with 9 bases between. CDR3 in amino acids: CASNSGAYEQYF. The CDR3 DNA reads TGTGCCAGCAACTCAGGGGCCTACGAGCAGTACTTC.

This clonotype is medium-sized within its sample. This chain connects TRBV11-2 to TRBJ2-1; 8 bases fit TRBD2. Germline CDR1 SGHAT, CDR2 FQNNGV. Trimming at V came to 1 base and at J to 0 bases, leaving 5 bases not matched to a gene. This CDR3 contains 17 residues. The CDR3 sequence is CASSLGVSGASYNEQFF. CDR3 DNA: TGTGCCAGCAGCTTAGGTGTTAGCGGGGCCTCCTACAATGAGCAGTTCTTC.

The V call is TRBV6-1, the J call TRBJ2-1; 11 positions agree with TRBD2. Germline V gene data show CDR1 as MNHNS and CDR2 as SASEGT. J gave up 9 bases and V 7 bases, and 8 bases lay outside the gene matches. This CDR3 is 14 amino acids long. CDR3 nucleotide sequence: TGTGCCAGCACCGGGACTAGCGGTTGCATTGAGCAGTTCTTC. Encoded protein: CASTGTSGCIEQFF.

This clonotype was picked up many times. The chain carries TRBV30 and TRBJ2-7; D is possibly TRBD1 or TRBD2 (5 bases each). Germline V gene lookup returns CDR1 GTSNPN and CDR2 SVGIG (reference sequence). V was clipped by 5 bases and J by 5 bases, with 16 bases between them. This CDR3 spans 13 amino acids. CDR3 region: CAWSGTLNNEQYF. CDR3 coding DNA: TGTGCCTGGTCCGGGACGCTTAATAACGAGCAGTACTTC.

V gene TRBV6-1 combines with J gene TRBJ2-1; tentatively, D is TRBD1 (6 bases). V was clipped by 1 base and J by 8 bases, with 12 bases between them. Per germline, CDR1 MNHNS and CDR2 SASEGT. This CDR3 contains 14 residues. CDR3 sequence reads: CASSEGTAIDEQFF. As DNA, the CDR3 is TGTGCCAGCAGTGAAGGGACAGCTATCGATGAGCAGTTCTTC.

Turning to this clonotype: This may be a read error, as it is one base from a much larger clone. The CDR3 does not end in the conserved phenylalanine or tryptophan, so this is likely a read error. The chain couples TRBV4-2 to TRBJ2-1; D is possibly TRBD2 (6 bases). Germline assignment: CDR1 LGHNA and CDR2 YNFKEQ. The CDR3 contains 13 residues. The CDR3 spells CATSQDRGNEQFL. The CDR3 nucleotides read TGTGCCACCAGCCAAGATCGGGGGAATGAGCAGTTCCTC.

This clonotype was observed a few times. Since a much larger clone is just one base distant, this may be a read error. The chain has TRBV30 and TRBJ1-6; no firm D call. This CDR3 has 14 residues. Germline values: CDR1 GTSNPN, CDR2 SVGIG (reference sequence). The CDR3 spells CDWSLGSGGSPLHF. In nucleotides, the CDR3 is TGTGACTGGAGTTTGGGGTCCGGTGGTTCACCCCTCCACTTT.

Details on this clonotype: A single base is all that separates this from a far larger clone, so a read error is likely. The chain carries TRBV6-1 and TRBJ2-1; D not certain. Germline V gene data show CDR1 as MNHNS and CDR2 as SASEGT. The CDR3 sequence is 12 residues long. The CDR3 spells CVSSESYNEQFF. The CDR3 nucleotides are TGTGTCAGCAGTGAATCCTACAATGAGCAGTTCTTC.

The chain has TRBV6-5 and TRBJ2-3; 7 bases align to TRBD2. The germline CDR1 and CDR2 sequences are MNHEY and SVGAGI. CDR3 length equals 19 residues. J lost 2 bases, V lost 5 bases, and 19 bases had no gene match. CDR3 sequence: CASSHGLVGGTAPTDTQYF. The CDR3 nucleotides are TGTGCCAGCAGTCATGGACTAGTGGGAGGTACGGCACCCACAGATACGCAGTATTTT.

On this clonotype itself: Compared with germline, one end of the junction differs, possibly owing to a read error. The chain is built from TRBV7-8 and TRBJ1-5; no firm D call. The germline V gene encodes CDR1 SGHVS and CDR2 FQNEAQ. This CDR3 has 15 residues. CDR3 amino acids: CASTGDSYSNQPKHF. In DNA, the CDR3 is TGTGCCAGCACTGGGGATAGCTATAGCAATCAGCCCAAGCATTTT. The full variable domain, rest sourced from reference TRBV7-8 and TRBJ1-5, is GAGVSQSPRYKVAKRGQDVALRCDPISGHVSLFWYQQALGQGPEFLTYFQNEAQLDKSGLPSDRFFAERPEGSVSTLKIQRTQQEDSAVYLCASTGDSYSNQPKHFGDGTRLSIL.

The table lists this clonotype with many counts. The chain joins TRBV6-1 to TRBJ1-5, with TRBD1 identical over 9 bases. Per germline, CDR1 MNHNS and CDR2 SASEGT. CDR3 length equals 14 residues. The V segment lost 7 bases and the J segment 2 bases; nucleotides outside the gene matches: 3. In DNA form, the CDR3 reads TGTGCCAGCAACAGGGGGCTTGGCAATCAGCCCCAGCATTTT. Translated, it gives CASNRGLGNQPQHF.